This TCR beta chain was found in a study of neurological immune-mediated disorders (dated by TCRdb to the late 2010s). Some background on the complete study: Among the approximately 34 multiple sclerosis patients, relapsing-remitting MS accounted for approximately 30 and secondary progressive MS accounted for 3. Using UMI-based sequencing, the study compared peripheral blood TCR-beta repertoires from patients with HTLV-I-associated myelopathy (HAM/TSP), patients with multiple sclerosis, and healthy controls. The cohort comprised roughly 69 subjects: about 15 HAM/TSP patients, 35 or so multiple sclerosis patients and some 20 healthy controls. The 106 TCR-beta libraries covered PBMC samples along with longitudinal samples, technical triplicates, and paired sorted CD4+ and CD8+ T-cell subsets.

cDNA synthesis used template-switch 5'RACE with a primer carrying a 10-nucleotide random unique molecular identifier tagging each TCR transcript. Every sequencing run yielded over 170 million TCR-beta sequences covering 15-18 subjects. Total RNA was extracted with the RNeasy kit. The KAPA Real-time Library Amplification kit was used to amplify TCR-beta VDJ regions with primers for the TCR constant region and the 5'RACE anchor. A first PCR added sample indexes and Illumina adaptors, after which a second PCR increased the library yield. After purification with Ampure beads, the TCR product of roughly 650 bp was size-selected on a 2% E-gel SizeSelection system. Library quality was checked on a Bioanalyzer, concentration was measured with Qubit, and libraries were quantified with the Kapa Library Quantification kit before pooling. Paired-end 2 x 150 bp sequencing of the libraries was performed on an Illumina HiSeq 2500. To increase sequence diversity, roughly 24-30% phiX was spiked into each library pool. The published analysis was carried out like this. The UMI-based MiGEC pipeline processed quality-filtered reads and removed over 80% of raw TCR sequences during error correction. IMGT germline references were used for alignment of VDJ genes, and clonotypes were defined by a unique CDR3 amino acid sequence together with V-J genes. Clonal expansion, Shannon diversity, and CDR3 relatedness (CalcPairwiseDistances, ClusterSamples) were evaluated with VDJtools, and phylogenetic trees were built with CLCbio workbench. Using coefficient-of-variation modelling across technical triplicates, the study counted a clone as expanded if it had at least 8 unique UMIs. The public reads were quality trimmed at Q25 with fastp and then assembled into clones with MiXCR by TCRdb, keeping productive beta chains. Records with the same CDR3 protein are collapsed into one entry carrying the most frequent genes and DNA. What appears here as the V and J calls and clone size reflects TCRdb's work, not the paper's. The table for this sample lists 45,000 to 60,000 distinct CDR3 sequences; about 3.5% of them were counted only once. The biggest ten clones account for around 1.5% of the sample.

The sample holds many counts of this clonotype. The target of this receptor is not known. No base qualities exist here, and no much larger clone lies one base off it. Libraries from unsorted PBMCs were made from 2 million PBMCs kept in RNAlater at -80 degrees C until RNA extraction. The multiple sclerosis patients were enrolled in a US clinical protocol that evaluated disease progression with magnetic resonance imaging. PBMCs were separated from peripheral blood using Ficoll-Hypaque density gradient centrifugation and then cryopreserved in liquid nitrogen. The CDR3 has 14 amino acids, counting the end cysteine and phenylalanine. Solely the CDR3 DNA is kept, with 42 bases framed from the first base. V is pared back by 1 base and J by 7 bases, with 16 bases lying between the germline termini. As encoded in the germline V gene (reference sequence), CDR1 is DFQATT while CDR2 is SNEGSKA. The paper's findings and limits, for the study overall: The highest TCR clonal expansion was observed in HAM/TSP patients, whereas the lowest was observed in MS patients, even when compared with healthy controls. Across subjects, expanded clones never shared an identical CDR3 amino acid sequence, which suggests that the TCR-beta repertoires in every group were private. In a phylogenetic analysis, the repertoires of 18 out of 34 MS patients fell into a single cluster of related CDR3 sequences, pointing to a possible signature at the repertoire level. No association of the MS cluster with clinical or MRI features was observed, and the need for larger cohorts was stated by the authors.

The TCR sequence derives from a man aged 30 to 39 with multiple sclerosis. The chain uses TRBV20-1 and TRBJ1-2, with no reliable assignment of the D segment. Sequencing input: PBMCs. DNA sequence: TGCAGTGCTAGAGGGCAGTCTCTAGGAGGTGGCTACACCTTC. The translation is CSARGQSLGGGYTF.